Listed below are T cell receptor beta chains from one sample, sequenced in a study of PD-L1 blockade in urothelial cancer. Sequenced by immunoSEQ multiplex PCR; TCRdb stores in-frame clones only, minus some. The sample shows about 85,000 clones, about 84% of them seen only once. The sequences come from PBMCs, collected around atezolizumab (anti-PD-L1) treatment. These TCRs come from a man aged 55 to 70 with urothelial cancer. The CDR3 runs from the conserved cysteine through the conserved F or W. The size entry is marked missing in some rows and otherwise reads once, few, many or a size class.

clone size: few
V gene: TRBV18
CDR3 protein: CASSPLATGGQETQYF

clone size: -
V gene: TRBV6-5
CDR3 protein: CASSQTGDYGYTF

clone size: -
V gene: TRBV6-5
CDR3 protein: CASSGGQGYNEQFF

clone size: -
V gene: TRBV6-1
CDR3 protein: CASTTLGPFYGYTF

clone size: once
V gene: TRBV19
CDR3 protein: CASSIGGFVRNQPQHF

clone size: once
V gene: TRBV5-1
CDR3 protein: CASSLAGIGNEKLFF

clone size: -
V gene: TRBV2
CDR3 protein: CASSDRVEQPQHF

clone size: -
V gene: TRBV15
CDR3 protein: CATAGTGLTDTQYF

clone size: -
V gene: TRBV7-3
CDR3 protein: CASSQERQGRTFF

clone size: -
V gene: TRBV19
CDR3 protein: CASSSRTGGSGANVLTF